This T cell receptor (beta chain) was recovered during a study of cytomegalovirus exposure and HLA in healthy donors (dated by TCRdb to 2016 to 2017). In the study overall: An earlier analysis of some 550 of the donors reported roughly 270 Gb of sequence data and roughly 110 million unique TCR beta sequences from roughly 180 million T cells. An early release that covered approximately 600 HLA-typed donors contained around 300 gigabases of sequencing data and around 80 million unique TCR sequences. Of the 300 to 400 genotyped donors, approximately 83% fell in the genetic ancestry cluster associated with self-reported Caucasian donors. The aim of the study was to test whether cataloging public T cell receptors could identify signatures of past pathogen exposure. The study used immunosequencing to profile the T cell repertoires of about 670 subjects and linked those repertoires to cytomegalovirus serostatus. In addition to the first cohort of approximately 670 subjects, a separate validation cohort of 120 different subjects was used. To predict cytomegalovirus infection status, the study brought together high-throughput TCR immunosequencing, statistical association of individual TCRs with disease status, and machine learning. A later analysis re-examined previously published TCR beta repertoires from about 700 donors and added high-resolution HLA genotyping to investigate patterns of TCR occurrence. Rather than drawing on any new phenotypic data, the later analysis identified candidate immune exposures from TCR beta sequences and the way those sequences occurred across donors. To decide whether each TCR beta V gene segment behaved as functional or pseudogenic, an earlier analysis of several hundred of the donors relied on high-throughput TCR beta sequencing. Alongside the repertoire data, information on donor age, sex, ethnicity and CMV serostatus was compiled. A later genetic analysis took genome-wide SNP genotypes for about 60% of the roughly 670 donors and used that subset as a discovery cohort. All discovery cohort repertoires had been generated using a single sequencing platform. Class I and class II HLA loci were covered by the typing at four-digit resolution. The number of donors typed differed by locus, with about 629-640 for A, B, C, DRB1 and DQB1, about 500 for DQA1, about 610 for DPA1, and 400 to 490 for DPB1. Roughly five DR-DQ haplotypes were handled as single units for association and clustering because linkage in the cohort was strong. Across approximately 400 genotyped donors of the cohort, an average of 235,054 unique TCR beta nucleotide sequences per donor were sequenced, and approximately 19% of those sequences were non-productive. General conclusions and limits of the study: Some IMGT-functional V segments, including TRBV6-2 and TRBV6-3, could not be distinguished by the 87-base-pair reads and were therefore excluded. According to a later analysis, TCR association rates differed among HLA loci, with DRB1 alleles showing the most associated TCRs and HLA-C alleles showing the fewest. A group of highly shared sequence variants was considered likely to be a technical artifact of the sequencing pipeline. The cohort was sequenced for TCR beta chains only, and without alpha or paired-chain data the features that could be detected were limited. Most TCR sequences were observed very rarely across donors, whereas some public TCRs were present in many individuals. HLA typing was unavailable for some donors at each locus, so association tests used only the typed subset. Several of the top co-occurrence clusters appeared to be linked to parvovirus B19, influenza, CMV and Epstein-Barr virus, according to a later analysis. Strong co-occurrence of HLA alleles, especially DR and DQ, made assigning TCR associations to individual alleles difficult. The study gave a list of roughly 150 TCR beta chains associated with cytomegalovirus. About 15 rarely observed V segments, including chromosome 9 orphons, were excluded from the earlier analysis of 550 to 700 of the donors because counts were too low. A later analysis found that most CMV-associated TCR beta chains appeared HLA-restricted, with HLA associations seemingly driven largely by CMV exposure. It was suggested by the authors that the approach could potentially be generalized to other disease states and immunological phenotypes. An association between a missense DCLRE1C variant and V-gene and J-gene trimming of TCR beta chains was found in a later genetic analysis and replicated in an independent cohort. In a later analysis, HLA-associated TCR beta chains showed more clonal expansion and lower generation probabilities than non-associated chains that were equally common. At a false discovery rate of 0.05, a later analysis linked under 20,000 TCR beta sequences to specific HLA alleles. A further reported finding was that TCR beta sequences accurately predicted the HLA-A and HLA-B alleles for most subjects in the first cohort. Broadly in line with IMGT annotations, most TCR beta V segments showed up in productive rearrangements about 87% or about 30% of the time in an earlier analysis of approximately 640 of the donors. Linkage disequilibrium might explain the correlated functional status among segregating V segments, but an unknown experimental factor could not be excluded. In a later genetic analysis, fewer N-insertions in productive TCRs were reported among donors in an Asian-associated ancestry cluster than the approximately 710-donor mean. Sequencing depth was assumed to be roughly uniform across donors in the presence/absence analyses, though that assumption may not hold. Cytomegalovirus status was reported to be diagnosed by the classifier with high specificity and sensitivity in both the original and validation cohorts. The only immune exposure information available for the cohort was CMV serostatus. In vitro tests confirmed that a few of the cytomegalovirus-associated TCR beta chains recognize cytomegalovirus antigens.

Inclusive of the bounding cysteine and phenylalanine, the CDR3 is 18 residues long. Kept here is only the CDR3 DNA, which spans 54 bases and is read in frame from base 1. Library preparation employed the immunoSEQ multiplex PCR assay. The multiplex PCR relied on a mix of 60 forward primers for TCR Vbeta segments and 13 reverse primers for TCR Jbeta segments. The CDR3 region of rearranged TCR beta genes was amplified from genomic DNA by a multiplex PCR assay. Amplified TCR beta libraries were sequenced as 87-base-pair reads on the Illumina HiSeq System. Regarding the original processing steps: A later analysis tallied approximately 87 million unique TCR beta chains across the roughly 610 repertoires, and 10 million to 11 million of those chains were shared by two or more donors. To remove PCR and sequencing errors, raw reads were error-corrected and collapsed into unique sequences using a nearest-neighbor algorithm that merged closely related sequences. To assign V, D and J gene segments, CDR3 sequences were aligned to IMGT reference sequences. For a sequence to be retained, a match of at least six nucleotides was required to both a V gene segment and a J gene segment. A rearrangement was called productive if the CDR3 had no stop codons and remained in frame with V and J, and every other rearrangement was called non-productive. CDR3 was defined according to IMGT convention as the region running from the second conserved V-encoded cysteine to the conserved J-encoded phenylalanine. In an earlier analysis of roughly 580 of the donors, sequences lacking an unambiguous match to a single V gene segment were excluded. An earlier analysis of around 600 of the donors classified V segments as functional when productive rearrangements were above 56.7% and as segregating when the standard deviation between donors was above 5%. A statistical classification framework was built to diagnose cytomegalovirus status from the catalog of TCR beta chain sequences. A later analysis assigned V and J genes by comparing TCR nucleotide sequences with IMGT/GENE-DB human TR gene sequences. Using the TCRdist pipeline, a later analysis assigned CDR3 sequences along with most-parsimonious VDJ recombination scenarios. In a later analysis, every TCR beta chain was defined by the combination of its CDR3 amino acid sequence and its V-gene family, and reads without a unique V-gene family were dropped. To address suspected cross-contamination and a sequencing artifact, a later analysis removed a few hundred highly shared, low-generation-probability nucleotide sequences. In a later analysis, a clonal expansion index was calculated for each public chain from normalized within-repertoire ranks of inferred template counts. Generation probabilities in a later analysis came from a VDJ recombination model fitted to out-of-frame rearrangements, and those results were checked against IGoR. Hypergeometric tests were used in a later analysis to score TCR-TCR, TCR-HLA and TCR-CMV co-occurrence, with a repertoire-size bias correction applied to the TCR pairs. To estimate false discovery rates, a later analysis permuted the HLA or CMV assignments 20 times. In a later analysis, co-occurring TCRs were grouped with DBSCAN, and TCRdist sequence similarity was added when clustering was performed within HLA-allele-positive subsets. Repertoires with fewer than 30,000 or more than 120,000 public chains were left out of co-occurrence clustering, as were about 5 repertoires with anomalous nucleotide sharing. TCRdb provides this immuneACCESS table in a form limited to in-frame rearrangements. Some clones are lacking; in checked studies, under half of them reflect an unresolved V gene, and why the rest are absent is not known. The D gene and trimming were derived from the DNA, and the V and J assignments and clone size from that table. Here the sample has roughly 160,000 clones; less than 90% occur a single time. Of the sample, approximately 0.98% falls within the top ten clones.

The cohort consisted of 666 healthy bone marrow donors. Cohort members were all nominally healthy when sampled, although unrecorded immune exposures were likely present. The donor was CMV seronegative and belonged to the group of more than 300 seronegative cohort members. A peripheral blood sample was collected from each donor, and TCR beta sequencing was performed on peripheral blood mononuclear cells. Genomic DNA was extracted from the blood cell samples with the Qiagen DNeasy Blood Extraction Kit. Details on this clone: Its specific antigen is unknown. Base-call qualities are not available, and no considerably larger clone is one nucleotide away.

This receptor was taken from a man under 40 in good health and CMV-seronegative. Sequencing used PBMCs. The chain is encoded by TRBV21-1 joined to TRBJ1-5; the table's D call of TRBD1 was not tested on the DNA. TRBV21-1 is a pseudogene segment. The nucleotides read TGTGCCAGCTTAGTAGGCAGGGCCCCGGGCTGGGGCAATCAGCCCCAGCATTTT. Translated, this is CASLVGRAPGWGNQPQHF.